Sequencing of this T cell receptor beta chain was carried out in a study of spatial heterogeneity in lung cancer. The CDR3 runs to 12 residues. V was trimmed by 5 bases and J by 8 bases, leaving 10 bases between them. CDR1 SGHRS and CDR2 YFSETQ come from the germline V gene. Described time point: blood at routine non-recurrence follow-up after resection. Whole RNA, isolated from tumor, nontumor lung or frozen PBMC, was sequenced without prior sorting. A single record per CDR3 protein comes from TCRdb applying MiXCR to the 5' RACE reads. The sample yields about 120,000 distinct CDR3 sequences, about 12% seen once. The table lists this clonotype with a few counts. Its antigen remains unknown. The study, taken as a whole, reports: Resection blood, more than follow-up blood, showed ubiquitous expanded tumor TCRs.

The chain is built from TRBV5-1 and TRBJ2-2; no definite D call. The starting material was PBMCs, obtained at follow-up. This clonotype was sampled from a male donor with early-stage non-small cell lung cancer. The CDR3 DNA is TGCGCCAGCAGGGTTTCCGGTGGGGAGCTGTTTTTT. It specifies CASRVSGGELFF.